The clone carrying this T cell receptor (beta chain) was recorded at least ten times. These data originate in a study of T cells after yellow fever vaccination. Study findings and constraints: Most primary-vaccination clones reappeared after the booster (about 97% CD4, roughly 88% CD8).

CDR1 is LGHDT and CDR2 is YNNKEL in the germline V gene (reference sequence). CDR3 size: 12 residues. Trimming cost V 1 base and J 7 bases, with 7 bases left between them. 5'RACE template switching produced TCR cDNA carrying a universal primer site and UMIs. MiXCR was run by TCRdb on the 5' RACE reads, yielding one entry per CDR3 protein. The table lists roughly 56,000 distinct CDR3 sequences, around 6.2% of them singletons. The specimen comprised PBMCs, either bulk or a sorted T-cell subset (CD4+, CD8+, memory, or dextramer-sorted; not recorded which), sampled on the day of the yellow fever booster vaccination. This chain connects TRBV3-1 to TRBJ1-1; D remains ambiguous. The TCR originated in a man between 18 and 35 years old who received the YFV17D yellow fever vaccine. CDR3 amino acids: CASSQVAGEAFF. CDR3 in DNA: TGTGCCAGCAGCCAAGTTGCGGGTGAAGCTTTCTTT. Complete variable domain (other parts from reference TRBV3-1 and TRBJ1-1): DTAVSQTPKYLVTQMGNDKSIKCEQNLGHDTMYWYKQDSKKFLKIMFSYNNKELIINETVPNRFSPKSPDKAHLNLHINSLELGDSAVYFCASSQVAGEAFFGQGTRLTVV.